One TCR beta chain is described in this entry. The sample originates from a study of response to subunit inactivated influenza vaccine. TCRdb reprocessed the RT-PCR reads with MiXCR, giving one entry per CDR3 protein. The sample has about 540,000 distinct CDR3 sequences, roughly 25% seen once. These data were also reused for a study on T cells expressing NK-cell markers. From that report: 5'RACE template switching built TCR beta cDNA with unique molecular identifiers. There were seven HCMV-seropositive donors and one seronegative donor among the eight sequenced.

Here the sequenced sample was CD4+ T cells sorted from PBMCs, taken roughly 12 days after vaccination. The TCR was taken from a man in his fifties or sixties who received an inactivated influenza vaccine.

The CDR3 loop reads CASSLLGFPFTDTQYF. In DNA form, the CDR3 reads TGTGCCAGCAGCCTCCTGGGATTTCCCTTCACAGATACGCAGTATTTT. The chain couples TRBV7-3 to TRBJ2-3; no firm D call. V gave up 5 bases and J gave up 2 bases, with 17 bases separating them. The CDR3 length is 16 residues. From germline, CDR1 is SGHTA and CDR2 FQGTGA.